This T cell receptor (beta chain) was identified in a study of blood T cell repertoires in COVID-19. Turning to the study itself: T cells, B-cell-depleted T cells, or PBMCs supplied cDNA or gDNA.

Patients of the Seattle cohort, enrolled during active infection, were followed longitudinally. This table comes from immunoSEQ multiplex PCR, and its TCRdb copy is limited to in-frame clones, with some not included. The table shows fewer than 400,000 clones, with 90% occurring only once. This CDR3 comprises 13 residues. CDR1 is MNHEY, CDR2 SVGAGI, per germline. Trimming at V came to 7 bases and at J to 2 bases, leaving 5 bases not matched to a gene. This TCR was recovered from a woman in her 30s with COVID-19, enrolled during active disease. Material: peripheral blood. The V gene is TRBV6-5, the J gene TRBJ2-7, with 7 nucleotides matching TRBD1. CDR3 coding DNA: TGTGCCAGCAAACAGGGGATGACCTACGAGCAGTACTTC. This codes for CASKQGMTYEQYF.